Listed below are T cell receptor beta chains from one sample, sequenced in a study of control samples from healthy donors and cancer patients. Here immunoSEQ multiplex PCR was the method, and the copy in TCRdb shows in-frame clones only, minus some. The sample holds 150,000 to 200,000 clones, 85% to 90% seen once. The sample consisted of blood. These receptors were collected from a man aged 18 to 29 in good health. Both conserved end residues are part of each CDR3. D genes are given only for firm matches. Size values are once, few and many counts, or a class for expanded clones, and some rows have none.

J gene	clone size	D gene	V gene	CDR3 DNA	CDR3 protein
TRBJ1-4	.	.	TRBV2	TGTGCCAGCAGGATCCGACGGCGTTCTAATGAAAAACTGTTTTTT	CASRIRRRSNEKLFF
TRBJ1-6	.	TRBD1	TRBV7-8	TGTGCCAGCAGCCCCGAGACAGGGGCGAATTCACCCCTCCACTTT	CASSPETGANSPLHF
TRBJ1-1	.	.	TRBV24-1	TGTGCCACCACGGCCAGGGGGAACACTGAAGCTTTCTTT	CATTARGNTEAFF
TRBJ2-1	.	.	TRBV7-8	TGTGCCAGCAGCTTAGGTTACAATGAGCAGTTCTTC	CASSLGYNEQFF
TRBJ2-1	.	TRBD2	TRBV7-9	TGTGCCAGCAGCTCAGTAGCTAGCGGGTTGGGCTACAATGAGCAGTTCTTC	CASSSVASGLGYNEQFF
TRBJ1-1	.	.	TRBV6-5	TGTGCCACCCAGGACATGAACACTGAAGCTTTCTTT	CATQDMNTEAFF
TRBJ1-1	.	.	TRBV5-6	TGTGCCAGCAGCTTGGAGAGCAGGGAAGCTTTCTTT	CASSLESREAFF
TRBJ1-2	.	.	TRBV6-2/TRBV6-3	TGTGCCAGCAGTTTGGGGTATGGCTACACCTTC	CASSLGYGYTF
TRBJ1-2	.	.	TRBV30	TGTGCCTGGAGTGTACGGAGCGGGTACTATGGCTACACCTTC	CAWSVRSGYYGYTF
TRBJ2-1	.	.	TRBV9	TGTGCCAGCAGCGTTGGGACAGAGCAGTTCTTC	CASSVGTEQFF
TRBJ2-3	.	.	TRBV7-9	TGTGCCAGCAGTACGGGGGTCGGCACAGATACGCAGTATTTT	CASSTGVGTDTQYF
TRBJ1-5	.	.	TRBV19	TGTGCCAGTAGGCCGGGGGGAACCTATCAGCCCCAGCATTTT	CASRPGGTYQPQHF
TRBJ2-3	.	TRBD2	TRBV28	TGTGCCAGCTGGGGGGGTACAGATACGCAGTATTTT	CASWGGTDTQYF
TRBJ2-1	.	.	TRBV6-5	TGTGCCAGCAGTTCACCGGGCTTCTACAATGAGCAGTTCTTC	CASSSPGFYNEQFF
TRBJ2-3	.	.	TRBV19	TGTGCCAGTAGAAATATTCAGAGGGGTCCCCTCACAGATACGCAGTATTTT	CASRNIQRGPLTDTQYF
TRBJ2-5	.	TRBD2	TRBV14	TGTGCCAGCAGCCAAGGCCCGGGACTACAAGAGACCCAGTACTTC	CASSQGPGLQETQYF
TRBJ2-7	.	.	TRBV5-4	TGTGCCAGCAGCCGCCCCGGCTACGAGCAGTACTTC	CASSRPGYEQYF
TRBJ2-7	once	TRBD2	TRBV28	TGTGCCAGCAGTTTCTCACTAGCGGGGCTCTCCTACGAGCAGTACTTC	CASSFSLAGLSYEQYF
TRBJ1-1	.	.	TRBV30	TGTGCCTGGAGTGAAAAAGGAGAAGCTTTCTTT	CAWSEKGEAFF
TRBJ1-1	few	TRBD1	TRBV7-8	TGTGCCAGCAGCCTTATAACAGGGGGTGAAGCTTTCTTT	CASSLITGGEAFF
TRBJ2-5	once	.	TRBV6-2/TRBV6-3	TGTGCCAGCAGTACAGAACTTGGAGAGACCCAGTACTTC	CASSTELGETQYF
TRBJ1-2	.	.	TRBV3-1/TRBV3-2	TGTGCCAGCAGCCCTCGGAGATACTATGGCTACACCTTC	CASSPRRYYGYTF
TRBJ2-3	.	TRBD2	TRBV4-2	TGTGCCAGCAGCCAAGAACCTAGCGGGGGCACAGATACGCAGTATTTT	CASSQEPSGGTDTQYF
TRBJ1-1	.	.	TRBV6-5	TGTGCCACGTCGGGCAATCTGGGCACTGAAGCTTTCTTT	CATSGNLGTEAFF
TRBJ2-7	.	TRBD1	TRBV9	TGTGCCAGCAGCGCCCTTGGGGACAGGGCCTACGAGCAGTACTTC	CASSALGDRAYEQYF
TRBJ2-2	.	.	TRBV30	TGTGCCTGGAGTGATGGGGGCGTCGCCGGGGAGCTGTTTTTT	CAWSDGGVAGELFF
TRBJ1-2	.	.	TRBV28	TGTGCCAGCAGTCGGACACGGGACTCTGGCAGTAGGGGCTACACCTTC	CASSRTRDSGSRGYTF
TRBJ1-6	.	.	TRBV6-1	TGTGCCAGCAGTGACCTTGGTCGGACCTATAATTCACCCCTCCACTTT	CASSDLGRTYNSPLHF
TRBJ2-7	once	.	TRBV6-5	TGTGCCAGCAGTTATCCCCACAGGGTGAGGTACGAGCAGTACTTC	CASSYPHRVRYEQYF
TRBJ1-5	.	.	TRBV4-1	TGCGCCAGCAGCCAAGGAGCGTACAATCAGCCCCAGCATTTT	CASSQGAYNQPQHF
TRBJ1-2	.	.	TRBV30	TGTGCCTGGAGTCGGGGGGGCCCTAACTATGGCTACACCTTC	CAWSRGGPNYGYTF
TRBJ1-4	once	.	TRBV3-1/TRBV3-2	TGTGCCAGCAGCCAAGACGGAGGAGAAAAACTGTTTTTT	CASSQDGGEKLFF
TRBJ1-2	many	.	TRBV14	TGTGCCAGCAGCCACGACAGTTATGGCTACACCTTC	CASSHDSYGYTF
TRBJ1-4	.	.	TRBV4-1	TGCGCCAGCAGCCAAGATCGGCCGGGAGCGGGGGAAAAACTGTTTTTT	CASSQDRPGAGEKLFF
TRBJ2-7	.	.	TRBV4-3	TGCGCCAGCAGCCTGGACCACCGGGACATCCACGAGCAGTACTTC	CASSLDHRDIHEQYF
TRBJ2-7	once	.	TRBV3-1/TRBV3-2	TGTGCCAGCAGCCAAGAACCAGCGAACTCCTACGAGCAGTACTTC	CASSQEPANSYEQYF
TRBJ1-4	.	TRBD1	TRBV5-6	TGTGCCAGCAGCTTAACAGGGGGCGAGGTTGAAAAACTGTTTTTT	CASSLTGGEVEKLFF
TRBJ1-3	few	TRBD1	TRBV30	TGTGCCCTGACAGGGGGTTCTTCTGGAAACACCATATATTTT	CALTGGSSGNTIYF
TRBJ1-4	once	.	TRBV27	TGTGCCAGCAGTTTATCGCGACAGAGTAGTGAAAAACTGTTTTTT	CASSLSRQSSEKLFF
TRBJ2-1	.	.	TRBV7-9	TGTGCCAGCAGCCCGATAGCTGCGTACAATGAGCAGTTCTTC	CASSPIAAYNEQFF
TRBJ2-5	.	TRBD2	TRBV24-1	TGTGCCACCAGTGACTCGGGACTAGCGGGGGGGCTGGAGACCCAGTACTTC	CATSDSGLAGGLETQYF
TRBJ1-2	.	TRBD1	TRBV20-1	TGCAGTGCTAGTCCGACAGGGGGCAGCTATGGCTACACCTTC	CSASPTGGSYGYTF
TRBJ2-6	.	TRBD1	TRBV4-2	TGTGCCAGCAGCCAAGTCACGGGACAGGGCTTCTCTGGGGCCAACGTCCTGACTTTC	CASSQVTGQGFSGANVLTF
TRBJ2-7	.	.	TRBV7-2	TGTGCCAGCAGCTTAGGTCTAGCTTCCTACGAGCAGTACTTC	CASSLGLASYEQYF
TRBJ2-5	.	TRBD1	TRBV7-2	TGTGCCAGCAGCTTGACGACAGGGGGCGACCAAGAGACCCAGTACTTC	CASSLTTGGDQETQYF
TRBJ2-3	.	.	TRBV7-3	TGTGCCAGCAGCTTAGAAGACACAGATACGCAGTATTTT	CASSLEDTDTQYF
TRBJ2-5	.	.	TRBV16	TGTGCCAGCAGCCAAGGGGACTCTCAGTACTTC	CASSQGDSQYF
TRBJ1-2	.	.	TRBV30	TGTGCCTGGCTGCCGAGGTTCGTCTATGGCTACACCTTC	CAWLPRFVYGYTF
TRBJ2-3	.	.	TRBV24-1	TGTGCCACCAATCCCCCTGGAACAGATACGCAGTATTTT	CATNPPGTDTQYF
TRBJ2-1	.	.	TRBV7-2	TGTGCCAGCAGCCCGACGGGGCAGGGTTACAATGAGCAGTTCTTC	CASSPTGQGYNEQFF
TRBJ1-2	.	.	TRBV23-1	TGCGCCAGCAGTCAATTCGGAAAGGACTATGGCTACACCTTC	CASSQFGKDYGYTF
TRBJ1-1	few	.	TRBV4-2	TGTGCCAGCAGCCAAGATAGAGAACCGGGAGGGACTGAAGCTTTCTTT	CASSQDREPGGTEAFF
TRBJ1-4	.	TRBD1	TRBV12-3/TRBV12-4	TGTGCCAGCAGCATTGGGACAGGGGAAAAACTGTTTTTT	CASSIGTGEKLFF
TRBJ1-3	.	.	TRBV7-6	TGTGCCAGCAGCTCGTATTATGGTTCTGGAAACACCATATATTTT	CASSSYYGSGNTIYF
TRBJ2-1	.	.	TRBV29-1	TGCAGCGTTCTAGGACAGAGTTACAATGAGCAGTTCTTC	CSVLGQSYNEQFF
TRBJ1-2	.	TRBD1	TRBV19	TGTGCCAGTGGCGCGACAGGGTTTTCCTATGGCTACACCTTC	CASGATGFSYGYTF
TRBJ1-2	.	TRBD1	TRBV7-2	TGTGCCAGCAGCTTAGTGCAGGGGGAGTTTGGCTACACCTTC	CASSLVQGEFGYTF
TRBJ1-5	.	.	TRBV5-5	TGTGCCAGCAGCTTAAAGGCGAATCAGCCCCAGCATTTT	CASSLKANQPQHF
TRBJ1-2	.	TRBD1	TRBV2	TGTGCCAGCAGTGAGGAGGGTAGGGGGCGGGATGGCTACACCTTC	CASSEEGRGRDGYTF